The T cell receptor (beta chain) described here comes from a study of cytomegalovirus exposure and HLA in healthy donors (TCRdb year 2017). About the full investigation: An earlier analysis of 587 of the donors reported approximately 280 Gb of sequence data and some 110 million unique TCR beta sequences obtained from around 190 million T cells. To decide whether each TCR beta V gene segment behaved as functional or pseudogenic, an earlier analysis of approximately 590 of the donors relied on high-throughput TCR beta sequencing. Rather than drawing on any new phenotypic data, the later analysis identified candidate immune exposures from TCR beta sequences and the way those sequences occurred across donors. Using immunosequencing, the study profiled T cell repertoires from some 670 subjects and related those repertoires to cytomegalovirus serostatus. Every discovery cohort repertoire had been produced on one sequencing platform. Typing coverage varied by locus: about 629-630 donors for A, B, C, DRB1 and DQB1; approximately 560 for DQA1; 606 for DPA1; more than 450 for DPB1. Donor age, sex, ethnicity and CMV serostatus were collected together with the repertoire data. About 300 gigabases of sequencing data and approximately 84 million unique TCR sequences were included in an early release covering several hundred HLA-typed donors. A later genetic analysis took genome-wide SNP genotypes for about three fifths of the roughly 700 donors and used that subset as a discovery cohort. A later analysis re-examined previously published TCR beta repertoires from 600 to 700 donors and added high-resolution HLA genotyping to investigate patterns of TCR occurrence. Along with the roughly 700-subject first cohort, a separate validation cohort of over a hundred different subjects was used. The study was designed to test whether signatures of past pathogen exposure could be identified by cataloging public T cell receptors. To predict cytomegalovirus infection status, the study brought together high-throughput TCR immunosequencing, statistical association of individual TCRs with disease status, and machine learning. Of the 398 genotyped donors, around 81% fell in the genetic ancestry cluster associated with self-reported Caucasian donors. Four or five DR-DQ haplotypes were handled as single units for association and clustering, since linkage in the cohort was strong. Across around 400 genotyped donors of the cohort, an average of about 200,000 unique TCR beta nucleotide sequences per donor were sequenced, and around 19% of those sequences were non-productive. HLA typing covered class I and class II loci at four-digit resolution.

This clone was seen once. Its antigen has not been determined. No much larger clone exists at a distance of one base, and base qualities are not known. Other DNA sequences in the same sample also yield this CDR3. Libraries were built with the immunoSEQ multiplex PCR assay. For the multiplex PCR, a mixture combining 60 forward primers for TCR Vbeta segments and 13 reverse primers for TCR Jbeta segments was used. A multiplex PCR assay on genomic DNA amplified the CDR3 region of rearranged TCR beta genes. Amplified TCR beta libraries were sequenced as 87-base-pair reads on the Illumina HiSeq System. Regarding the original processing steps: A later analysis counted about 80 million unique TCR beta chains across the 550 to 800 repertoires, and some 11 million of these chains were shared by at least two donors. Raw reads were error-corrected and collapsed into unique sequences by a nearest-neighbor algorithm in which closely related sequences were merged to remove PCR and sequencing errors. Alignment of CDR3 sequences to IMGT reference sequences was used to assign V, D and J gene segments. For a sequence to be retained, a match of at least six nucleotides was required to both a V gene segment and a J gene segment. A rearrangement was called productive if the CDR3 had no stop codons and remained in frame with V and J, and every other rearrangement was called non-productive. Following IMGT convention, CDR3 was defined as the stretch from the second conserved V-encoded cysteine to the conserved J-encoded phenylalanine. The earlier analysis of some 580 of the donors excluded any sequence lacking an unambiguous match to a single V gene segment. An earlier analysis of almost 600 of the donors classified V segments as functional when productive rearrangements were above 56.7% and as segregating when the standard deviation between donors was above 5%. A statistical classification framework was developed to diagnose cytomegalovirus status using the catalog of TCR beta chain sequences. A later analysis assigned V and J genes by comparing TCR nucleotide sequences with IMGT/GENE-DB human TR gene sequences. In a later analysis, CDR3 sequences and most-parsimonious VDJ recombination scenarios were assigned using the TCRdist pipeline. In a later analysis, each TCR beta chain was defined by its CDR3 amino acid sequence together with its V-gene family, and reads lacking a unique V-gene family were excluded. A later analysis removed 450 to 600 highly shared, low-generation-probability nucleotide sequences to deal with suspected cross-contamination and a sequencing artifact. In a later analysis, a clonal expansion index was calculated for each public chain from normalized within-repertoire ranks of inferred template counts. A later analysis computed generation probabilities with a VDJ recombination model fitted to out-of-frame rearrangements, and checked the results against IGoR. In a later analysis, hypergeometric tests were used to score TCR-TCR, TCR-HLA and TCR-CMV co-occurrence, with a repertoire-size bias correction applied to TCR pairs. A later analysis estimated false discovery rates by permuting HLA or CMV assignments 20 times. A later analysis grouped co-occurring TCRs with DBSCAN, adding TCRdist sequence similarity when clustering within HLA-allele-positive subsets. Repertoires with fewer than 30,000 or more than 120,000 public chains were left out of co-occurrence clustering, as were five repertoires with anomalous nucleotide sharing. TCRdb provides this immuneACCESS table in a form limited to in-frame rearrangements. Some clones are lacking; in checked studies, under half of them reflect an unresolved V gene, and why the rest are absent is not known. V and J calls and clone size are those listed in that table; D and trimming were worked out from the DNA. This sample has about 30,000 clones in its table, and around 87% of those were observed once. The top ten clonotypes cover about 2.5% of the sample.

What the research found in general, with its limitations: A further reported finding was that TCR beta sequences accurately predicted the HLA-A and HLA-B alleles for most subjects in the first cohort. Three of the identified cytomegalovirus-associated TCR beta chains were confirmed in vitro to be specific for cytomegalovirus antigens. The only immune exposure information available for the cohort was CMV serostatus. According to the authors, the approach could potentially be generalized to other disease states and immunological phenotypes. In a later analysis, several top co-occurrence clusters were reported to appear linked to parvovirus B19, influenza, CMV and Epstein-Barr virus. In a later genetic analysis, fewer N-insertions in productive TCRs were reported among donors in an Asian-associated ancestry cluster than the roughly 700-donor mean. A later analysis found that TCR association rates varied across HLA loci, with DRB1 alleles showing the most associated TCRs and HLA-C alleles the fewest. Most TCR sequences were observed very rarely across donors, whereas some public TCRs were present in many individuals. A cluster of highly shared sequence variants was judged likely to represent a technical artifact of the sequencing pipeline. In a later analysis, 16,951 TCR beta sequences were associated with specific HLA alleles at a false discovery rate of 0.05. Sequencing depth was assumed to be roughly uniform across donors in the presence/absence analyses, though that assumption may not hold. In both the original and validation cohorts, the classifier was reported to diagnose cytomegalovirus status with high specificity and sensitivity. Because HLA typing was missing for some donors at each locus, association tests included only the typed subset. In this cohort, only TCR beta chains were sequenced, and detectable features were limited by the absence of alpha or paired-chain data. An earlier analysis of approximately 590 of the donors showed that most TCR beta V segments appeared in productive rearrangements either about 87% or about 30% of the time, which broadly matched IMGT annotations. In the study, around 150 TCR beta chains were listed as associated with cytomegalovirus. Compared with equally common non-associated chains, HLA-associated TCR beta chains in a later analysis were more clonally expanded and had lower generation probabilities. Correlated functional status among segregating V segments might reflect linkage disequilibrium, but an unknown experimental factor could not be ruled out. A later genetic analysis associated a missense DCLRE1C variant with V-gene and J-gene trimming of TCR beta chains, and an independent cohort replicated the association. Seventeen rarely observed V segments, including chromosome 9 orphons, were excluded from the earlier analysis of approximately 500 of the donors because counts were too low. Most CMV-associated TCR beta chains appeared to be HLA-restricted in a later analysis, and the HLA associations seemed to be driven largely by CMV exposure. Some IMGT-functional V segments, including TRBV6-2 and TRBV6-3, could not be told apart with the 87-base-pair reads, so those segments were excluded. When HLA alleles, especially DR and DQ, strongly co-occurred, attributing TCR associations to individual alleles was difficult.

The cohort was made up of 500 to 850 healthy bone marrow donors. Cohort members were all nominally healthy when sampled, although unrecorded immune exposures were likely present. The donor tested CMV seronegative, placing the donor among the 350 to 400 seronegative members of the cohort. Each donor provided a peripheral blood sample, and peripheral blood mononuclear cells were used for TCR beta sequencing. The Qiagen DNeasy Blood Extraction Kit was used to extract genomic DNA from the blood cell samples. Measured from the cysteine to the phenylalanine, the CDR3 is 12 residues long. Only the CDR3 part of the read is kept: 36 bases, read in frame from the first base. The junction shows trimming of 5 bases on V and 8 bases on J, plus 13 bases between the germline ends. CDR1 and CDR2 are read off the germline V gene as SQVTM and ANQGSEA.

The origin of this receptor is a boy aged 5-17 years in good health and CMV-seronegative. Sequencing input: PBMCs. The chain was built from TRBV29-1 and TRBJ2-1; the D gene identity is not certain. The DNA reads as follows: TGCAGCGTTCTTGAGTCCCTCCATGAGCAGTTCTTC. Its coded protein is CSVLESLHEQFF.